This TCR beta chain is from a study of blood T cell repertoires in COVID-19 (dated by TCRdb to about 2020). Background on the whole study: The collaborator samples originated in the United States, Italy and Spain and spanned the acute and convalescent phases of COVID-19. The samples were drawn from the first 160 participants of the ongoing ImmuneRACE study and from over a thousand subjects provided by 6 global collaborators. The prospective study material was composed of cDNA or gDNA derived from T cells, B-cell-depleted T cells, or PBMCs. A de-identified subject ID, COVID-19 status, age in years and sex were almost always included in the sample metadata. The dataset comprised deeply sampled blood TCRbeta repertoires from subjects exposed to, actively infected with, or recovered from COVID-19. The repertoires were released in a freely available public database meant as a resource for research on the immune response to SARS-CoV-2. Where HLA class I and class II types were available, the types were taken from metadata supplied by the sample provider, not from assay-based typing.

Study-wide findings and limitations: The quantity of clinical and demographic metadata differed by source and by participant and was supplied without curation.

One collaborating source in Seattle enrolled patients during active infection and followed them longitudinally through the course of disease. Whole blood was collected in K2EDTA tubes by collaborating institutions according to the institutions' own protocols. For TCRbeta analysis, collaborators shipped samples as frozen whole blood, isolated PBMCs, or DNA extracted from either of those sample types. TCRbeta CDR3 regions were amplified from genomic DNA using the immunoSEQ Assay, a bias-controlled multiplex PCR. On the authors' methods: Within the assay, amplification of reference gene primers was used to estimate how many nucleated cells each sample contained. To quantify the absolute abundance of each unique TCRbeta CDR3 rearrangement, sequence reads were collapsed and filtered. For each sample, productive Simpson clonality was calculated by taking the square root of Simpson's diversity index across productive rearrangements. TCRdb retrieved this table from immuneACCESS and kept in-frame rearrangements only. Not all clones are present; in checked studies, unresolved V genes account for under half, and no reason is known for the remainder. D and trimming were read from the DNA, whereas the V and J calls and clone size are those reported in that table. The sample contains roughly 160,000 clones, around four fifths of them found a single time. The ten biggest clones cover approximately 7.6% of the sample.

As for this clone: No cognate antigen has been identified for it. Base quality data are lacking; no much larger clone is found one base away.

The material sequenced was peripheral blood. This receptor was identified in an elderly woman with COVID-19, enrolled during active disease.

In nucleotides, the sequence is TGCGCCAGCAGCCCCTCTCAGACTAGCGGGAGTGGTACCGGGGAGCTGTTTTTT. It specifies CASSPSQTSGSGTGELFF. The rearrangement joined TRBV4-1 to TRBJ2-2, with TRBD2 matching 12 junction bases. CDR1 and CDR2 are drawn from the germline V gene: MGHRA, YSYEKL. Taken from cysteine to phenylalanine, the CDR3 has 18 residues. Only the CDR3 DNA stays, 54 bases, in frame from base 1. V is cut back by 4 bases and J by 5 bases, with 11 bases in the junction unmatched.